This T cell receptor (beta chain) was recovered during a study of OX40 agonist ivuxolimab in advanced cancers. Across the whole study: Males comprised 82.7% of the group, whose mean age was about 61 years (range about 20 to 79).

Overall study findings and caveats: Clonal expansion from baseline to week 6 occurred in both CD4+ and CD8+ T cells.

The length of the CDR3 is 11 residues. Per germline, CDR1 SGHTA and CDR2 FQGNSA. Deletions cut 4 bases from V and 11 bases from J, with 11 bases between. As for this clone: The antigen remains undetermined.

Assay used: immunoSEQ multiplex PCR; TCRdb lists only in-frame clones, some missing. The sample records 70,000 to 80,000 clones, approximately 90% being singletons. The chain carries TRBV7-2 and TRBJ1-1; unclear D gene. The TCR originated in an adult with an advanced solid tumor such as melanoma, head and neck, liver or kidney cancer. This sample comprised CD4+ or CD8+ T cells sorted from blood, obtained in a trial of the OX40 agonist ivuxolimab. CDR3 protein: CASSSQVWAFF. CDR3 in DNA: TGTGCCAGCAGCTCGCAAGTTTGGGCTTTCTTT.